This TCR beta chain was found in a study of PD-1 blockade in classical Hodgkin lymphoma. General observations from the study: What drove the repertoire differences, possibly disease activity or prior therapy, has not been defined. Lower baseline TCR diversity was reported for newly diagnosed patients than for healthy donors.

The time point: newly diagnosed, previously untreated cHL patient sample. Newly diagnosed, untreated classical Hodgkin lymphoma PBMCs served as comparison. A remark on this clone: Antigen specificity is unknown.

The germline gives CDR1 LNHDA, CDR2 SQIVND (reference sequence). Trimming cost V 7 bases and J 0 bases, with 21 bases left between them. The CDR3 loop spans 17 amino acids. The protocol was immunoSEQ multiplex PCR, while the TCRdb copy is restricted to in-frame clones and leaves out a portion. The sample lists 45,000 or so clones, approximately 91% occurring once. Material: peripheral blood mononuclear cells (PBMCs). V is TRBV19 and J is TRBJ1-1; D gene uncertain. The sequence was collected from a human donor with classical Hodgkin lymphoma. CDR3 nucleotide sequence: TGTGCCAGTACCCCTCGAAAACCCGGTATTTTGAACACTGAAGCTTTCTTT. Its translation is CASTPRKPGILNTEAFF. Full variable domain (missing parts from reference TRBV19 and TRBJ1-1): DGGITQSPKYLFRKEGQNVTLSCEQNLNHDAMYWYRQDPGQGLRLIYYSQIVNDFQKGDIAEGYSVSREKKESFPLTVTSAQKNPTAFYLCASTPRKPGILNTEAFFGQGTRLTVV.